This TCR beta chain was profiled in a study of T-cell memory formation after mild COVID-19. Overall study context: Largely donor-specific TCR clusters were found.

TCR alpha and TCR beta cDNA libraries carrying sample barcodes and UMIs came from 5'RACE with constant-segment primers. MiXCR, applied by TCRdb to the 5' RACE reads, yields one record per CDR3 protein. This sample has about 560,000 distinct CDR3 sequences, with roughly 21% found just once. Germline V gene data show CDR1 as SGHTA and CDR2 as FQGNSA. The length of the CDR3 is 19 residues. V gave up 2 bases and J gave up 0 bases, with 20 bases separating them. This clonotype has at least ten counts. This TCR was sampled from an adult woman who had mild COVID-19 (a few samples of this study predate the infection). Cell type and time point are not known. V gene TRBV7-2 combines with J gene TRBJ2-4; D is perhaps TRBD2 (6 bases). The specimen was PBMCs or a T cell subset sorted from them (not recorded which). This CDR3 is CASSLRDGTGALAKNIQYF. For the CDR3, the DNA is TGTGCCAGCAGCTTACGGGATGGAACGGGAGCGTTAGCCAAAAACATTCAGTACTTC.